A selection of T cell receptor beta chains follows, all from one sample in a study of T cell responses to AZD1222 COVID-19 vaccine. Assay: immunoSEQ multiplex PCR; the TCRdb copy retains only in-frame clones and omits some. The sample yields about 120,000 clones, roughly 91% seen once. Sequencing used peripheral blood, obtained on day 0 of AZD1222 vaccination. The receptors derive from an adult in good health. CDR3s include the opening cysteine and the closing phenylalanine or tryptophan. The order of the fields is V gene, D gene, clone size, J gene, CDR3 DNA, CDR3 protein. A D gene is named only where the DNA matches it firmly. Expanded clones get a size class; other rows say once, few or many, or leave the size out.

>TRBV28|NA|once|TRBJ1-2
TGTGCCAGCAGTTTAACACAGGGCCTTGGCTACACCTTC
CASSLTQGLGYTF
>TRBV7-2|NA|NA|TRBJ1-1
TGTGCCAGCAGCAAAGGGGGGCTAAACACTGAAGCTTTCTTT
CASSKGGLNTEAFF
>TRBV15|NA|NA|TRBJ2-1
TGTGCCACCAGCAGAGGGCAGTGGAGCTCCTACAATGAGCAGTTCTTC
CATSRGQWSSYNEQFF
>TRBV14|TRBD2|NA|TRBJ2-1
TGTGCCAGCAGCCAAGTAACTAGCGGGGGGGCAGATGAGCAGTTCTTC
CASSQVTSGGADEQFF
>TRBV7-9|NA|NA|TRBJ1-5
TGTGCCAGCAGCCAACAGGGTCCAAGTCAGCCCCAGCATTTT
CASSQQGPSQPQHF
>TRBV7-2|TRBD2|NA|TRBJ2-3
TGTGCCAGCAGCTTAGCGAGCGGGGGGGCCGATACGCAGTATTTT
CASSLASGGADTQYF
>TRBV14|TRBD1|NA|TRBJ1-2
TGTGCCAGCAGCCAACATGGACAGGGAGGCTACACCTTC
CASSQHGQGGYTF
>TRBV27|NA|NA|TRBJ1-6
TGTGCCAGCAGTTGGACGGCCGGGAATTCACCCCTCCACTTT
CASSWTAGNSPLHF
>TRBV7-2|NA|NA|TRBJ1-1
TGTGCCAGCAACAAGCTCAGGGGTCCTGGGGAGAACACTGAAGCTTTCTTT
CASNKLRGPGENTEAFF
>TRBV10-3|TRBD1|NA|TRBJ2-6
TGTGCCATCAGAGCGGGACAGGGGGCAAGTGGGGCCAACGTCCTGACTTTC
CAIRAGQGASGANVLTF
>TRBV19|NA|few|TRBJ2-1
TGTGCCAGTAGGCCCCCCGGGGGTCGGGATGAGCAGTTCTTC
CASRPPGGRDEQFF
>TRBV28|NA|NA|TRBJ1-6
TGTGCCAGCAGTTTCCCCCGACAGTATAATTCACCCCTCCACTTT
CASSFPRQYNSPLHF
>TRBV24-1|NA|NA|TRBJ1-5
TGTGCCACCAGTGATTTTAGCCGGACCCCCTCGACGCCCCAGCATTTT
CATSDFSRTPSTPQHF
>TRBV10-3|TRBD2|NA|TRBJ2-2
TGTGCCATCAGTGAGCCAGGGAGGGTTACCGGGGAGCTGTTTTTT
CAISEPGRVTGELFF
>TRBV4-1|TRBD2|NA|TRBJ2-2
TGCGCCAGCAGCCAAGGGACTAGTGGCACCGGGGAGCTGTTTTTT
CASSQGTSGTGELFF
>TRBV18|NA|NA|TRBJ2-7
TGTGCCAGCTCACCTCCCGGGACAGGGTCCTCAGCGGGGGGCTACGAGCAGTACTTC
CASSPPGTGSSAGGYEQYF
>TRBV15|NA|once|TRBJ2-7
TGTGCCACCAGCAGAGAGGCAACTTTCTCCTACGAGCAGTACTTC
CATSREATFSYEQYF
>TRBV12-2|NA|NA|TRBJ1-6
TGTGCAAGTCGCTCCCGGACAGGGCCTAATTCACCCCTCCACTTT
CASRSRTGPNSPLHF
>TRBV7-9|NA|NA|TRBJ1-5
TGTGCCAGCAGCCCCAAGGGGAGGATCCAGCCCCAGCATTTT
CASSPKGRIQPQHF
>TRBV6-1|TRBD2|NA|TRBJ2-7
TGTGCCAGCAGTGAAGCGGCGAGGGGAGGGCTCGAGCAGTACTTC
CASSEAARGGLEQYF
>TRBV6-5|NA|once|TRBJ2-5
TGTGCCAGCAGTTACCCCGGGGTTCCCCTGGGGGAGACCCAGTACTTC
CASSYPGVPLGETQYF
>TRBV6-4|TRBD2|NA|TRBJ2-1
TGTGCCAGCAGGGATACTAGCGGGGGGAACAATGAGCAGTTCTTC
CASRDTSGGNNEQFF
>TRBV6-5|NA|NA|TRBJ1-4
TGTGCCAGCAGCCCACGGGGTACTAATGAAAAACTGTTTTTT
CASSPRGTNEKLFF
>TRBV5-5|NA|NA|TRBJ2-7
TGTGCCAGCAGCTTAAGTGAAAGTCCATGGTACGAGCAGTACTTC
CASSLSESPWYEQYF
>TRBV7-8|TRBD1|NA|TRBJ2-3
TGTGCCAGCAGCTCCTCTAGAACAGGGGGAAGGGATACGCAGTATTTT
CASSSSRTGGRDTQYF
>TRBV19|NA|NA|TRBJ1-5
TGTGCCAGTAGTATCTATACAGGGCTAAGTCAGCCCCAGCATTTT
CASSIYTGLSQPQHF
>TRBV19|NA|NA|TRBJ2-7
TGTGCCAGTAGTAAAGGAACGCGCGAGCAGTACTTC
CASSKGTREQYF
>TRBV12-3/TRBV12-4|TRBD1|NA|TRBJ1-1
TGTGCCAGCAGTTTGGGACAGGGGTATGAAGCTTTCTTT
CASSLGQGYEAFF
>TRBV5-1|NA|NA|TRBJ1-1
TGCGCCAGCAGCTTGGAAACCGGGGCGAACACTGAAGCTTTCTTT
CASSLETGANTEAFF
>TRBV5-1|NA|NA|TRBJ1-3
TGCGCCAGCAGCTTGATAGGGTACTCTGGAAACACCATATATTTT
CASSLIGYSGNTIYF
>TRBV4-2|TRBD2|NA|TRBJ2-1
TGTGCCAGCAGCCAAGATAGGGCTAGCGGGAGAAAGGATGAGCAGTTCTTC
CASSQDRASGRKDEQFF
>TRBV27|NA|NA|TRBJ2-6
TGTGCCAGCAGTTTATCGTTTGGGGGGGCCAACGTCCTGACTTTC
CASSLSFGGANVLTF
>TRBV19|TRBD1|NA|TRBJ1-1
TGTGCCAGTACGGCGGGACAGACCATGAACACTGAAGCTTTCTTT
CASTAGQTMNTEAFF
>TRBV30|NA|NA|TRBJ1-1
TGTGCCTGGATTTCTTCCATGAACACTGAAGCTTTCTTT
CAWISSMNTEAFF
>TRBV12-5|NA|NA|TRBJ2-1
TGTGCTAGTGGGGAGCCGCAGGGCAACCTGTACAATGAGCAGTTCTTC
CASGEPQGNLYNEQFF
>TRBV19|NA|NA|TRBJ1-2
TGTGCCAGTAGTATATCTGACAGCAACTATGGCTACACCTTC
CASSISDSNYGYTF
>TRBV5-6|TRBD1|NA|TRBJ2-7
TGTGCCAGCAGCTTGGGGGCAGGGGGCAGTCAGGACGAGCAGTACTTC
CASSLGAGGSQDEQYF
>TRBV27|TRBD1|NA|TRBJ1-6
TGTGCCAGCAGTTTAGGGGACAGATATCCCCTCCACTTT
CASSLGDRYPLHF
>TRBV5-6|TRBD1|NA|TRBJ1-5
TGTGCCAGCAGCTTGACAGGGGCTGGCAATCAGCCCCAGCATTTT
CASSLTGAGNQPQHF
>TRBV18|NA|NA|TRBJ1-1
TGTGCCAGCTCACCGCCGGGACGGACCAACACTGAAGCTTTCTTT
CASSPPGRTNTEAFF
>TRBV5-6|NA|NA|TRBJ1-3
TGTGCCAGCAGCTTGGGTCAGCCATCTGGAAACACCATATATTTT
CASSLGQPSGNTIYF
>TRBV27|NA|NA|TRBJ1-2
TGTGCCAGCAGTTTATTCTGGTCTTCCGGCTACACCTTC
CASSLFWSSGYTF
>TRBV5-1|NA|NA|TRBJ2-1
TGCGCCAGCAGCTTGTCCCCCGACAGGGGCGGGAGCAATGAGCAGTTCTTC
CASSLSPDRGGSNEQFF
>TRBV2|NA|few|TRBJ1-5
TGTGCCAGCAGTGGTTGGGAAAACAATCAGCCCCAGCATTTT
CASSGWENNQPQHF
>TRBV7-8|NA|NA|TRBJ2-7
TGTGCCAGCAGCCGAGACCAGGGAATAGACGAGCAGTACTTC
CASSRDQGIDEQYF
>TRBV5-1|NA|NA|TRBJ2-1
TGCGCCAGCAGCCCCCGTGAAGGGAGCTCCTACAATGAGCAGTTCTTC
CASSPREGSSYNEQFF
>TRBV12-5|TRBD1|once|TRBJ1-2
TGTGCTAGTGGCTCTTGGACAGGGGGGGCCTATGGCTACACCTTC
CASGSWTGGAYGYTF
>TRBV2|NA|NA|TRBJ2-7
TGTGCCAGCAGTGAAGGAGGCGGCGCCTACGAGCAGTACTTC
CASSEGGGAYEQYF
>TRBV29-1|TRBD1|NA|TRBJ2-7
TGCAGCGTAGCTCAGGGGGCGCCGGGCTACGAGCAGTACTTC
CSVAQGAPGYEQYF
>TRBV10-3|TRBD1|NA|TRBJ1-3
TGTGCCATCGGGACAGCCTCTGGAAACACCATATATTTT
CAIGTASGNTIYF
>TRBV6-5|NA|NA|TRBJ1-6
TGTGCCAGCAGTTTAGTCGGGGCATATAATTCACCCCTCCACTTT
CASSLVGAYNSPLHF
>TRBV12-5|NA|once|TRBJ2-3
TGTGCTAGTGCTCTCCCCGGGGGACAAGCCATAGATACGCAGTATTTT
CASALPGGQAIDTQYF
>TRBV10-3|TRBD1|NA|TRBJ2-3
TGTGCCATCAGTGAAGGGACAGGGGGCGGTTCAGATACGCAGTATTTT
CAISEGTGGGSDTQYF
>TRBV5-8|NA|few|TRBJ2-3
TGTGCCAGCAGCTTGTGGGGGGGCAGCCGGGATACGCAGTATTTT
CASSLWGGSRDTQYF
>TRBV6-5|NA|NA|TRBJ1-5
TGTGCCAGCAGCCGAAGTAGGGGGAGGGGTCAGCCCCAGCATTTT
CASSRSRGRGQPQHF
>TRBV10-3|NA|NA|TRBJ2-1
TGTGCCACCAGGGGCTTGTACAATGAGCAGTTCTTC
CATRGLYNEQFF
>TRBV6-5|NA|NA|TRBJ2-7
TGTGCCAGCAGTCTCGACTATAACGAGCAGTACTTC
CASSLDYNEQYF
>TRBV11-2|NA|NA|TRBJ2-7
TGTGCCACCACCTCCGAGGGCCGCAACGAGCAGTACTTC
CATTSEGRNEQYF
>TRBV27|NA|NA|TRBJ2-7
TGTGCCAGCAGCTTGAGGCAGCCTCCCTACGAGCAGTACTTC
CASSLRQPPYEQYF